This is a list of T cell receptor beta chains from one sample in a study of blood T cell repertoires in COVID-19. Method: immunoSEQ multiplex PCR; TCRdb's copy keeps in-frame clones and lacks some. The data show about 140,000 clones, approximately 80% seen once. The sample consisted of PBMCs or T cells enriched from blood (not recorded which). The receptors derive from a woman aged 18-30 years who had been exposed to COVID-19. The CDR3 runs from the conserved cysteine through the conserved F or W. Each record gives: J gene, D gene, clone size, V gene, CDR3 protein, CDR3 DNA. A D gene is named only where the DNA matches it firmly. Rows may omit the clone size; those that give it use once, few, many or a size class.

TRBJ2-7 | TRBD2 | . | TRBV19 | CASSIFGTSGGSYEQYF | TGTGCCAGTAGTATATTCGGGACTAGCGGTGGCTCCTACGAGCAGTACTTC
TRBJ1-1 | TRBD1 | . | TRBV6-5 | CASSRQQGRHTEAFF | TGTGCCAGCAGCCGCCAACAGGGGCGGCACACTGAAGCTTTCTTT
TRBJ2-1 | TRBD2 | few | TRBV5-4 | CASSLLSSGREVWFF | TGTGCCAGCAGCTTGTTATCTAGCGGGAGGGAGGTGTGGTTCTTC
TRBJ1-5 | . | . | TRBV27 | CASSLGRGSNQPQHF | TGTGCCAGCAGTTTAGGGAGGGGGAGCAATCAGCCCCAGCATTTT
TRBJ1-4 | . | . | TRBV7-9 | CASGPKGHQNEKLFF | TGTGCCAGCGGTCCGAAGGGACATCAGAATGAAAAACTGTTTTTT
TRBJ1-2 | TRBD1 | . | TRBV18 | CASSPPTGSVNYGYTF | TGTGCCAGCTCACCTCCGACAGGGAGTGTGAACTATGGCTACACCTTC
TRBJ2-5 | . | . | TRBV6-2/TRBV6-3 | CASSSRQVRKETQYF | TGTGCCAGCAGTTCCCGACAGGTCAGGAAAGAGACCCAGTACTTC
TRBJ1-2 | . | . | TRBV5-4 | CASSRTGDYGYTF | TGTGCCAGCAGCCGGACCGGGGACTATGGCTACACCTTC
TRBJ1-2 | TRBD1 | . | TRBV7-3 | CASSSTGANYGYTF | TGTGCCAGCAGCTCGACAGGGGCTAACTATGGCTACACCTTC
TRBJ2-7 | . | . | TRBV14 | CASSQAGTYEQYF | TGTGCCAGCAGCCAAGCAGGGACCTACGAGCAGTACTTC
TRBJ2-1 | TRBD2 | few | TRBV7-2 | CASSLGGLAGDDYNEQFF | TGTGCCAGCAGCTTAGGGGGACTAGCGGGAGACGACTACAATGAGCAGTTCTTC
TRBJ1-4 | TRBD1 | . | TRBV28 | CASNTPTGGREKLFF | TGTGCCAGCAATACACCGACAGGGGGCCGGGAAAAACTGTTTTTT
TRBJ2-1 | TRBD2 | . | TRBV5-4 | CASSSQGGPYNEQFF | TGTGCCAGCAGCTCGCAGGGAGGGCCCTACAATGAGCAGTTCTTC
TRBJ1-1 | . | . | TRBV2 | CASSFTENTEAFF | TGTGCCAGCAGCTTCACAGAGAACACTGAAGCTTTCTTT
TRBJ1-2 | . | . | TRBV12-3/TRBV12-4 | CASSLTVYGYTF | TGTGCCAGCAGCCTTACAGTCTATGGCTACACCTTC
TRBJ2-7 | . | . | TRBV4-2 | CASSQDVATYEQYF | TGTGCCAGCAGCCAAGATGTAGCAACCTACGAGCAGTACTTC
TRBJ1-2 | TRBD1 | . | TRBV28 | CASSSGTGGIVGYTF | TGTGCCAGCAGTTCCGGGACAGGGGGCATAGTTGGCTACACCTTC
TRBJ2-7 | TRBD2 | . | TRBV15 | CATSRGTSGYRQFFYEQYF | TGTGCCACCAGCAGAGGCACTAGCGGGTATCGGCAATTTTTCTACGAGCAGTACTTC
TRBJ1-3 | . | . | TRBV28 | CASTDVGVGNTIYF | TGTGCCAGCACTGATGTCGGAGTCGGAAACACCATATATTTT
TRBJ2-3 | TRBD2 | . | TRBV10-3 | CATTGTSNTDTQYF | TGTGCCACCACCGGGACTAGCAACACAGATACGCAGTATTTT
TRBJ1-2 | . | . | TRBV29-1 | CSVEEQLFNYGYTF | TGCAGCGTTGAAGAACAGCTATTTAACTATGGCTACACCTTC
TRBJ1-1 | . | . | TRBV5-1 | CASSFAGSLNTEAFF | TGCGCCAGCAGCTTTGCCGGGTCTCTGAACACTGAAGCTTTCTTT
TRBJ2-7 | . | . | TRBV7-9 | CASSPLSGTYEQYF | TGTGCCAGCAGCCCCTTGAGCGGCACCTACGAGCAGTACTTC